What follows is one TCR beta chain and its context. No antigen is known for it. Trimming removed 3 bases from V and 4 bases from J; junction bases left unmatched: 9. The V gene's germline CDR1 is GTSNPN and CDR2 SVGIG (reference sequence). This CDR3 spans 15 amino acids. The sample comes from a study of T cells in localized non-small cell lung cancer. Study results and caveats: Heterogeneity within the tumor remains possible, as just one region underwent sequencing. In adjacent lung appeared a median around 54 of the top 100 tumor clones. Uninvolved adjacent lung had more T cell clonality than any other tissue, topping tumor. There was an association of higher blood T cell density with longer overall survival.

TCRdb keeps only in-frame clones here, not all; method: immunoSEQ multiplex PCR. The table includes about 20,000 clones, more than 85% detected once. The starting material was PBMCs, obtained before any cancer treatment. This sequence was found in a man aged 40 to 70 with stage II squamous cell lung carcinoma. This rearrangement joins TRBV30 to TRBJ2-7, with 10 bases identical to TRBD1. This CDR3 is CAWSGDRGRRYEQYF. The CDR3 DNA reads as TGTGCCTGGAGCGGAGACAGGGGGCGCAGGTACGAGCAGTACTTC.